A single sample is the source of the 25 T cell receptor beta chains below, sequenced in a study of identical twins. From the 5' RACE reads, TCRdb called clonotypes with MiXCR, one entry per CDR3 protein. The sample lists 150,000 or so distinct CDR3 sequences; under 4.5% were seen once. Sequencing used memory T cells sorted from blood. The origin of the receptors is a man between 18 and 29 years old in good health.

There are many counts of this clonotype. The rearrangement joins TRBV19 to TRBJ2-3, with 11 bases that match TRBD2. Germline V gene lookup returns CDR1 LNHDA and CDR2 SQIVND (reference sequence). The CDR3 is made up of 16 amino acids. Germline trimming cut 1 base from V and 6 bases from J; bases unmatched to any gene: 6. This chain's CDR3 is CASSIVGLAGIDTQYF. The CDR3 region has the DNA TGTGCCAGTAGTATAGTCGGACTAGCGGGCATTGATACGCAGTATTTT.

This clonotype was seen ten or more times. The DNA of the CDR3 is TGTGCCAGCAGCAAAGGGGGCAGAGAGACCCAGTACTTC. Translation gives CASSKGGRETQYF. The V and J genes are TRBV3-1 and TRBJ2-5, with 7 bases aligning to TRBD1. The V segment lost 5 bases and the J segment 4 bases; nucleotides outside the gene matches: 4. Germline CDR1 and CDR2: LGHDT and YNNKEL (reference sequence). The CDR3 totals 13 residues.

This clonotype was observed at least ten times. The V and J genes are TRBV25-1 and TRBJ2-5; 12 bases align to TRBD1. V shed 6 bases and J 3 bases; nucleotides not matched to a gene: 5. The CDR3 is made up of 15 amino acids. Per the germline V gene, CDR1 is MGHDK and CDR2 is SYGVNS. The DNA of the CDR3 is TGTGCCAGCAGAGCCGGGACAGGGGGCGAAGAGACCCAGTACTTC. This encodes CASRAGTGGEETQYF.

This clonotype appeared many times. For the CDR3, the DNA is TGTGCCATCAGTGGGGTCGGCGTCGGACGGAACTATGGCTACACCTTC. It translates to CAISGVGVGRNYGYTF. The chain has TRBV10-3 and TRBJ1-2; D unclear. V lost 4 bases to trimming and J lost 2 bases, with 17 bases between them. The germline gives CDR1 ENHRY, CDR2 SYGVKD. There are 16 residues in the CDR3.

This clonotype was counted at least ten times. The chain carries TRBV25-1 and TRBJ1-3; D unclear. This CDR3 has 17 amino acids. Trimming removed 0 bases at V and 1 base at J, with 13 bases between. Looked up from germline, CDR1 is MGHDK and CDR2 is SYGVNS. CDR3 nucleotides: TGTGCCAGCAGTGAATATTCGGGAAGTTTGTCTGGAAACACCATATATTTT. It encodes CASSEYSGSLSGNTIYF.

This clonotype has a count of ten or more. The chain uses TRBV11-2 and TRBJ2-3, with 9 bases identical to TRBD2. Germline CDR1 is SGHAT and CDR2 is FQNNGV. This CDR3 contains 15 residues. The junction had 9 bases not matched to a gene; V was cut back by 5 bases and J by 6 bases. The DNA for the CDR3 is TGTGCCAGCAGCCCGCCGACTAGCGGCTGGGATACGCAGTATTTT. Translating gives CASSPPTSGWDTQYF.

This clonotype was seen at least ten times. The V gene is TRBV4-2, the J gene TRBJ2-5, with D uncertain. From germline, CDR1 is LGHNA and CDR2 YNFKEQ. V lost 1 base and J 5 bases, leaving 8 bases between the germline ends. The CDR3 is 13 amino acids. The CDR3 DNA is TGTGCCAGCAGCCAAGGGGCCTTTGAGACCCAGTACTTC. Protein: CASSQGAFETQYF.

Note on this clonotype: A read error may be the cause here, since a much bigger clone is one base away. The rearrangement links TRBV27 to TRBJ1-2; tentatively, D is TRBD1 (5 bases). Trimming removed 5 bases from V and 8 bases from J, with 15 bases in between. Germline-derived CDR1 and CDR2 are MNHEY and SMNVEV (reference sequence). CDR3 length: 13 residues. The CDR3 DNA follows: TGTGCCAGCAGTCTAAGGGCAGGGAGCGGCTACACCTTC. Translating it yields CASSLRAGSGYTF.

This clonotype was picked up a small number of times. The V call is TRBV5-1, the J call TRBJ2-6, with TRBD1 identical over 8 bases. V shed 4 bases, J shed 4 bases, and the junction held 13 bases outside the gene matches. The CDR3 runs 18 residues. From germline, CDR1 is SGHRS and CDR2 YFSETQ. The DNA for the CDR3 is TGCGCCAGCAGCCACCTGAGCCGGACAGGGTTCGGGGCCAACGTCCTGACTTTC. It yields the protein CASSHLSRTGFGANVLTF.

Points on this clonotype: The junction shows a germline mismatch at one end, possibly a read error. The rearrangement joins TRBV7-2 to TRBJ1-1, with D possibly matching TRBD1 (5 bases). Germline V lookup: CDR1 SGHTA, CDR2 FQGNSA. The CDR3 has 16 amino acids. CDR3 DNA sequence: TGTGCCAGCAGGTTAGGGATGGGGGGATTGAACACTGAAGCTTTCTTT. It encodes CASRLGMGGLNTEAFF. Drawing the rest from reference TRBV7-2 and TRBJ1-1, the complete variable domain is GAGVSQSPSNKVTEKGKDVELRCDPISGHTALYWYRQSLGQGLEFLIYFQGNSAPDKSGLPSDRFSAERTGGSVSTLTIQRTQQEDSAVYLCASRLGMGGLNTEAFFGQGTRLTVV.

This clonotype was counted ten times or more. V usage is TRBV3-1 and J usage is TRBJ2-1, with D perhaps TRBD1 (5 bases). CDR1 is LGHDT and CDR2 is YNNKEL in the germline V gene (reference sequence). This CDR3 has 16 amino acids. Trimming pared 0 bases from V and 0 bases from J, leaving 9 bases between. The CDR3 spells CASSQDLTGSYNEQFF. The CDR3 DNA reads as TGTGCCAGCAGCCAAGATCTCACAGGCTCCTACAATGAGCAGTTCTTC.

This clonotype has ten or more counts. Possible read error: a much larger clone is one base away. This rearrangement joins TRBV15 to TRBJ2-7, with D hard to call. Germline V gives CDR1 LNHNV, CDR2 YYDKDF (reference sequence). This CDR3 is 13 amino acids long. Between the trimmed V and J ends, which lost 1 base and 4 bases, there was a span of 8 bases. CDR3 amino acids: CATSRGEEYEQYV. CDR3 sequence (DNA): TGTGCCACCAGCAGAGGAGAAGAGTACGAGCAGTACGTC.

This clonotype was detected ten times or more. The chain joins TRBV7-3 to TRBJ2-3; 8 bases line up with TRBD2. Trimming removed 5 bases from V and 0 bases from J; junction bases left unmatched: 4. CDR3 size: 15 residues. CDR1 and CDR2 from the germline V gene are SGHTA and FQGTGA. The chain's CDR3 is CASSLLAASTDTQYF. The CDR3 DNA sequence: TGTGCCAGCAGCCTACTAGCGGCAAGCACAGATACGCAGTATTTT.

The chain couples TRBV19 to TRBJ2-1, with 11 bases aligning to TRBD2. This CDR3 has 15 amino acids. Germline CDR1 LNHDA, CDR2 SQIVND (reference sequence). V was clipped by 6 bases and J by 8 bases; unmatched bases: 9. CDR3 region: CASSRSGRAQDEQFF. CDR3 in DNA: TGTGCCAGTAGCCGTAGCGGGAGGGCCCAGGATGAGCAGTTCTTC.

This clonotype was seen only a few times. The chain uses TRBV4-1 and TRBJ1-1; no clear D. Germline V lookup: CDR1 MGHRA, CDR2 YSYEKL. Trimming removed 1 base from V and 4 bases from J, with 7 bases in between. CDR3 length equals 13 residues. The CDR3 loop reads CASSQGAITEAFF. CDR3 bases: TGCGCCAGCAGCCAAGGAGCGATCACTGAAGCTTTCTTT.

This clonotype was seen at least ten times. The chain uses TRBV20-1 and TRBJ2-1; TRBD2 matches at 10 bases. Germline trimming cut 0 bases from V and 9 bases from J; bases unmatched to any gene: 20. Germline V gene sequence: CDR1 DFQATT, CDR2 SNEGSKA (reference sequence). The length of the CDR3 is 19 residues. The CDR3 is CSARDLDIGELAGVGEQFF. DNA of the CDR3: TGCAGTGCTAGAGATCTTGACATCGGGGAGCTAGCGGGAGTTGGTGAGCAGTTCTTC.

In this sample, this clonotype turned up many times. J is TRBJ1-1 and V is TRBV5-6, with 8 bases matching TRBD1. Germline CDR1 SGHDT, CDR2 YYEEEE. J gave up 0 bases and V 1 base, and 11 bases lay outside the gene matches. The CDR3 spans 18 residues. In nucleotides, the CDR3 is TGTGCCAGCAGCTTGATCACAGGGGGGCCCTCTATGAACACTGAAGCTTTCTTT. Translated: CASSLITGGPSMNTEAFF.

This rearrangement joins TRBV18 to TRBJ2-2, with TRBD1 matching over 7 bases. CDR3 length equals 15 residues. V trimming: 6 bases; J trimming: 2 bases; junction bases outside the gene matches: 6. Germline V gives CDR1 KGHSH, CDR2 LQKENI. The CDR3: CASSLGQDNTGELFF. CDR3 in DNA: TGTGCCAGCTCGCTAGGACAGGACAACACCGGGGAGCTGTTTTTT.

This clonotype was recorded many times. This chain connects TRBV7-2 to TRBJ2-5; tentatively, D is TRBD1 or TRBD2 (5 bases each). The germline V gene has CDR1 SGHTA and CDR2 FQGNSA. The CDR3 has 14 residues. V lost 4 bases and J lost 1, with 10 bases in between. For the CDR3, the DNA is TGTGCCAGCAGCTCGGGACCAAGCCAAGAGACCCAGTACTTC. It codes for CASSSGPSQETQYF.

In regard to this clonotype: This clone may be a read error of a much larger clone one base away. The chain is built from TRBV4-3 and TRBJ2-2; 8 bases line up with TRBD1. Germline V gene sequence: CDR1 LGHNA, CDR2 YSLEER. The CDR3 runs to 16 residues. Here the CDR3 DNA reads TGCGCCAGAAGCCAACGCTCGACAGGGGCGTCCGGGGAGCTGTTTTTT. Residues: CARSQRSTGASGELFF.

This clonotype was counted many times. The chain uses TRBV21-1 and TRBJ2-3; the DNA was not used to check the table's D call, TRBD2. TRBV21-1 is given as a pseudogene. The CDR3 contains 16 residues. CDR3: CASSRRLESTTDTQYF. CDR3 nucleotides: TGTGCCAGCAGCAGGAGACTAGAGAGCACCACAGATACGCAGTATTTT.

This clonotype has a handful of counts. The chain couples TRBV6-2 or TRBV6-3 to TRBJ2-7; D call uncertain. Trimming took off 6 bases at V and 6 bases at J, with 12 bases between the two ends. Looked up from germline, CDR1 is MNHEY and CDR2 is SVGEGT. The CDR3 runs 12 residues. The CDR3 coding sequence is TGTGCCAGCAGGGAAGGTGGATCCGAGCAGTACTTC. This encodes CASREGGSEQYF.

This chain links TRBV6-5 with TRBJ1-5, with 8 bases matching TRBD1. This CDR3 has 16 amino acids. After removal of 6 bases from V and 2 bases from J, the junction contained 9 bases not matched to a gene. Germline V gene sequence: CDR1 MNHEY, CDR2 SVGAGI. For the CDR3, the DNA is TGTGCCAGCAGACTCGACAGGGGCGGGGGCAATCAGCCCCAGCATTTT. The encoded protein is CASRLDRGGGNQPQHF.

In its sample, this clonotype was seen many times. The CDR3 is CASSLRVLSNTGELFF. The CDR3 DNA sequence: TGTGCCAGCAGCTTAAGGGTTCTGTCCAACACCGGGGAGCTGTTTTTT. The chain uses TRBV7-6 and TRBJ2-2; D is undetermined. With 2 bases removed from V and 2 bases from J, the gap between germline ends came to 12 bases. CDR3 length: 16 amino acids. CDR1 and CDR2 from the germline V gene are SGHVS and FNYEAQ.

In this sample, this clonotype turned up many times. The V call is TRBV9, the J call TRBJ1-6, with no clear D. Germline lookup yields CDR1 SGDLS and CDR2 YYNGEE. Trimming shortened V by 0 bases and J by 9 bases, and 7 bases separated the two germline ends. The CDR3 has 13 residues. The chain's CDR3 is CASSVGRVSPLHF. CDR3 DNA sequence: TGTGCCAGCAGCGTAGGGCGGGTTTCACCCCTCCACTTT.